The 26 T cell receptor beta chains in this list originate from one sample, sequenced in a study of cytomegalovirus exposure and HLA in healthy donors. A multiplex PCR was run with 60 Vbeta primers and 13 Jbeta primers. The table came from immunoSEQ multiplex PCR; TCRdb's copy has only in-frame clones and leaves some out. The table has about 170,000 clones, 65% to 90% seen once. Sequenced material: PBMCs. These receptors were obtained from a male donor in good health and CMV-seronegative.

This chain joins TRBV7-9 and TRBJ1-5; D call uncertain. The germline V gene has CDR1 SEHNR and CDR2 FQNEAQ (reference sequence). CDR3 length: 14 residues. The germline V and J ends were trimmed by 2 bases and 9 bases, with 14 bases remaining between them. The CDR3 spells CASSLTEESLPQHF. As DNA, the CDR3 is TGTGCCAGCAGCTTAACGGAGGAAAGTTTGCCCCAGCATTTT. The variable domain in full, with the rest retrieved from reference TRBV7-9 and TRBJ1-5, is DTGVSQNPRHKITKRGQNVTFRCDPISEHNRLYWYRQTLGQGPEFLTYFQNEAQLEKSRLLSDRFSAERPKGSFSTLEIQRTEQGDSAMYLCASSLTEESLPQHFGDGTRLSIL.

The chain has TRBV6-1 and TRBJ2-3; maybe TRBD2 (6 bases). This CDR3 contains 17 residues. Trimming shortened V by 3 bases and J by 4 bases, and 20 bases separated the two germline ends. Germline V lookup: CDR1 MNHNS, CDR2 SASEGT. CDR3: CASSDLGNSWRADTQYF. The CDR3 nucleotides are TGTGCCAGCAGTGACTTGGGGAACAGCTGGAGGGCAGATACGCAGTATTTT.

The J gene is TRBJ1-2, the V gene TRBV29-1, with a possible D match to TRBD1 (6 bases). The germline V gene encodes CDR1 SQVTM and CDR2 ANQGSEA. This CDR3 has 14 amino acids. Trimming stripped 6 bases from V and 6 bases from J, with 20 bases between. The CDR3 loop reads CSVPPVLGADGYTF. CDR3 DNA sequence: TGCAGCGTCCCGCCTGTGTTGGGGGCGGATGGCTACACCTTC.

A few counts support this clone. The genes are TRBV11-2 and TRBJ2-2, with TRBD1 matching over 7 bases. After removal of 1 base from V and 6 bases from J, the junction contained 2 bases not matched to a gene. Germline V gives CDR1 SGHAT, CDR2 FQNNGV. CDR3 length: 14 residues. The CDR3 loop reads CASSLAQGAGELFF. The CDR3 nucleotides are TGTGCCAGCAGCTTAGCGCAGGGGGCCGGGGAGCTGTTTTTT.

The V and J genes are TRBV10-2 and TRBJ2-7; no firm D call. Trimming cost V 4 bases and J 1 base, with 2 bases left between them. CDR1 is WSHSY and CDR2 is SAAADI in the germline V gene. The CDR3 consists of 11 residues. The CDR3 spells CASSASYEQYF. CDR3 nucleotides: TGCGCCAGCAGTGCATCCTACGAGCAGTACTTC.

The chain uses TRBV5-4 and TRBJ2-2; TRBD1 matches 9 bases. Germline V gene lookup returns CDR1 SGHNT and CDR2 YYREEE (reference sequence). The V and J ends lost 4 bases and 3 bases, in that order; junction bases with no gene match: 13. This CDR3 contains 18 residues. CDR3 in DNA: TGTGCCAGCAGCCCAAATCCACCGGGACAGGGATACACCGGGGAGCTGTTTTTT. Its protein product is CASSPNPPGQGYTGELFF. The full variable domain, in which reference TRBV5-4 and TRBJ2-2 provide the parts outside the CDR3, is ETGVTQSPTHLIKTRGQQVTLRCSSQSGHNTVSWYQQALGQGPQFIFQYYREEENGRGNFPPRFSGLQFPNYSSELNVNALELDDSALYLCASSPNPPGQGYTGELFFGEGSRLTVL.

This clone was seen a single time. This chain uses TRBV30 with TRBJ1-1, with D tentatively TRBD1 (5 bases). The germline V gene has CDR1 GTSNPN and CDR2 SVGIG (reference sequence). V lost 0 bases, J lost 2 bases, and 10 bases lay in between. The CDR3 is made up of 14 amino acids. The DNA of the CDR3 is TGTGCCTGGAGTGTTGCAGGGATAAACACTGAAGCTTTCTTT. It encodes CAWSVAGINTEAFF.

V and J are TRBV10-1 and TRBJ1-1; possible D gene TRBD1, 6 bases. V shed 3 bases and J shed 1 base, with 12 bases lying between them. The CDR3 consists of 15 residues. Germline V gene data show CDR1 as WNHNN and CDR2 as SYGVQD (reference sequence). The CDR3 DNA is TGCGCCAGCAGTGACCCAGGACAGCCGAACACTGAAGCTTTCTTT. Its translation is CASSDPGQPNTEAFF.

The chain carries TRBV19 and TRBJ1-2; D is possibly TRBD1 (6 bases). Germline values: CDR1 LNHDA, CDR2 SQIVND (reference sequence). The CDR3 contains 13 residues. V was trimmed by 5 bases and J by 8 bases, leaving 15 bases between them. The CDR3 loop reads CASSSLMGAGYTF. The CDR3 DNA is TGTGCCAGTAGTTCTTTGATGGGGGCGGGCTACACCTTC.

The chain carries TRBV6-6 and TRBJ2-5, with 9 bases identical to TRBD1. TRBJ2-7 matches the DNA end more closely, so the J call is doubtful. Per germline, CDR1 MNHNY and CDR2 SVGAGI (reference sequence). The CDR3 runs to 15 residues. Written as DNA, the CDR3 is TGTGCCAGCAGCCGGCCCGGGACAGGGAAGTTCGAGCAGTACTTC. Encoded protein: CASSRPGTGKFEQYF.

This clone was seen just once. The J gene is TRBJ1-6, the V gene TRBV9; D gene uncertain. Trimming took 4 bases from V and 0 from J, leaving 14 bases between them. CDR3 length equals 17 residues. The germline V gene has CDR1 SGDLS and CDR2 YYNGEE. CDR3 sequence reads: CASSPGKVSSYNSPLHF. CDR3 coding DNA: TGTGCCAGCAGCCCCGGGAAGGTGAGCTCCTATAATTCACCCCTCCACTTT. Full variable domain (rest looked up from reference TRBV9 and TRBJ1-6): DSGVTQTPKHLITATGQRVTLRCSPRSGDLSVYWYQQSLDQGLQFLIQYYNGEERAKGNILERFSAQQFPDLHSELNLSSLELGDSALYFCASSPGKVSSYNSPLHFGNGTRLTVT.

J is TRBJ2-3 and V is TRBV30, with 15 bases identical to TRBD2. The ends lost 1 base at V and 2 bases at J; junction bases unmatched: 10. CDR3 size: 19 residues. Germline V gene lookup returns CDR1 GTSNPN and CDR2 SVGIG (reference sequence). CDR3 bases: TGTGCCTGGAGTGGGACTAGCGGGGGGGCCGAAGGATTCACAGATACGCAGTATTTT. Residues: CAWSGTSGGAEGFTDTQYF.

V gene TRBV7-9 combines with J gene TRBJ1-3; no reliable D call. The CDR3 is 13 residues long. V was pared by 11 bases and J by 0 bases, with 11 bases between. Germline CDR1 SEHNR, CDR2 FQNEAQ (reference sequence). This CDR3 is CAEGLYSGNTIYF. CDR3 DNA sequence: TGTGCCGAAGGACTGTACTCTGGAAACACCATATATTTT.

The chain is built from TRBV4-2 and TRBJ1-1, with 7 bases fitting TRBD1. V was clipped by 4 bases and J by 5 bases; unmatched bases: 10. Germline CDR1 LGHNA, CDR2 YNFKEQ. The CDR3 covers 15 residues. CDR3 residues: CASSRTGTAETEAFF. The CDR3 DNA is TGTGCCAGCAGCCGCACCGGGACAGCAGAAACTGAAGCTTTCTTT.

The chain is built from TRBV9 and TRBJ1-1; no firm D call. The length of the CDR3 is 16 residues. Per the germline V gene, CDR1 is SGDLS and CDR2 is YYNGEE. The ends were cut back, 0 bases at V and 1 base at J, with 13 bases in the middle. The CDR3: CASSVGPHSQNTEAFF. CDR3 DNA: TGTGCCAGCAGCGTAGGGCCTCACAGCCAGAACACTGAAGCTTTCTTT.

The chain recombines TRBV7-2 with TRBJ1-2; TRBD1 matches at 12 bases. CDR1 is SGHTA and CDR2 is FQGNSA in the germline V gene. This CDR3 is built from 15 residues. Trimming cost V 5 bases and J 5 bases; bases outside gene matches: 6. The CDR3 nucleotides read TGTGCCAGCAGCATCTCGGGACAGGGGGCGTATGGCTACACCTTC. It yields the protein CASSISGQGAYGYTF.

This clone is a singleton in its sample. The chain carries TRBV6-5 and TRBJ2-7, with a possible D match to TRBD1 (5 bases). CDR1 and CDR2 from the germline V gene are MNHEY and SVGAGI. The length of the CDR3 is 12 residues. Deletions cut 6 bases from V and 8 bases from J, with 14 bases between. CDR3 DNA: TGTGCCAGCAGATCGACAGATCCTCAGCAGTACTTC. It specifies CASRSTDPQQYF.

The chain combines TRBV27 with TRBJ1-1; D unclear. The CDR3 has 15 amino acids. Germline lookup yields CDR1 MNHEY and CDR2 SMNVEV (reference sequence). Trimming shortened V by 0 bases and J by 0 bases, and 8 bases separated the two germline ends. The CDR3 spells CASSLSGPMNTEAFF. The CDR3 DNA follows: TGTGCCAGCAGTTTATCGGGCCCTATGAACACTGAAGCTTTCTTT.

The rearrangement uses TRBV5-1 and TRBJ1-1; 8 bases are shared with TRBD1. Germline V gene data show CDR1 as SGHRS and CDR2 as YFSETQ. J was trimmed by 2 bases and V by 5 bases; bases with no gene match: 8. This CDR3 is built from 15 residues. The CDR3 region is CASRQRQGTNTEAFF. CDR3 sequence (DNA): TGCGCCAGCAGGCAACGACAGGGGACAAACACTGAAGCTTTCTTT.

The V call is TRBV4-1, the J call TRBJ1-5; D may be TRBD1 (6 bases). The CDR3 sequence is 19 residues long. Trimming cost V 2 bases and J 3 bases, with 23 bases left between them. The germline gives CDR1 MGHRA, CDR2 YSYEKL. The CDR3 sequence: CASSQRSFIQGYVNQPQHF. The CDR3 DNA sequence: TGCGCCAGCAGCCAACGCTCCTTCATCCAGGGGTATGTCAATCAGCCCCAGCATTTT.

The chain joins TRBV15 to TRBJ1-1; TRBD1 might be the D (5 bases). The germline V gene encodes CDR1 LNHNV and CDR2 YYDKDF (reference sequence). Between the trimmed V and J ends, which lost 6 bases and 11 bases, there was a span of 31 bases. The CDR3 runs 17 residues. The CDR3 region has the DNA TGTGCCACCAGTGAGATGCTTACGGACGTCGTAAATAACAGGGCTTTCTTT. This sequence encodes CATSEMLTDVVNNRAFF.

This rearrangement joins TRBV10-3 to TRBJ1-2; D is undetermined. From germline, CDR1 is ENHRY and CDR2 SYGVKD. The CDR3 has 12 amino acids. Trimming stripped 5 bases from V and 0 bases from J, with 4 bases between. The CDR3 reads CAISTTNYGYTF. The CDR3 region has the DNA TGTGCCATCAGTACTACTAACTATGGCTACACCTTC.

CDR3 coding DNA: TGTGCCAGCAGCTCCAGGGGGACTAGCGCAGCCGGGGAGCTGTTTTTT. It is translated as CASSSRGTSAAGELFF. This chain connects TRBV11-2 to TRBJ2-2; 10 positions match TRBD2. The length of the CDR3 is 16 residues. The germline V gene has CDR1 SGHAT and CDR2 FQNNGV. J gave up 6 bases and V 4 bases, and 8 bases lay outside the gene matches.

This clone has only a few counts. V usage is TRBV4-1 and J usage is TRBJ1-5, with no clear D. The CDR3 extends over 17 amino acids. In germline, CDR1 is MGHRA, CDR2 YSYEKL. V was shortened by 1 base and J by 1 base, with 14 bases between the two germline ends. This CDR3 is CASSQVPQVASNQPQHF. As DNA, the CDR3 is TGCGCCAGCAGCCAAGTTCCTCAGGTGGCCAGCAATCAGCCCCAGCATTTT.

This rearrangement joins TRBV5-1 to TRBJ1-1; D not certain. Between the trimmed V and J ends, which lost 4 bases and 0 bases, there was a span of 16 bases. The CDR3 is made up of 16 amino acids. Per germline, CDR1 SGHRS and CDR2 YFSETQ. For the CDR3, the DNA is TGCGCCAGCAGCCCAGGCCCATCCAACTTGAACACTGAAGCTTTCTTT. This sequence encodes CASSPGPSNLNTEAFF. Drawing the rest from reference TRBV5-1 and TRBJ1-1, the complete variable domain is KAGVTQTPRYLIKTRGQQVTLSCSPISGHRSVSWYQQTPGQGLQFLFEYFSETQRNKGNFPGRFSGRQFSNSRSEMNVSTLELGDSALYLCASSPGPSNLNTEAFFGQGTRLTVV.

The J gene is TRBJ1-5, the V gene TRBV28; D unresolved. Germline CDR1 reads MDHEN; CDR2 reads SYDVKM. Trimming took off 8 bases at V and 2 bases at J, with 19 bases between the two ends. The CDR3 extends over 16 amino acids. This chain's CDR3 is CASARGRALRNQPQHF. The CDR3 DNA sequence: TGTGCCAGCGCCCGGGGTAGGGCCCTGCGCAATCAGCCCCAGCATTTT.